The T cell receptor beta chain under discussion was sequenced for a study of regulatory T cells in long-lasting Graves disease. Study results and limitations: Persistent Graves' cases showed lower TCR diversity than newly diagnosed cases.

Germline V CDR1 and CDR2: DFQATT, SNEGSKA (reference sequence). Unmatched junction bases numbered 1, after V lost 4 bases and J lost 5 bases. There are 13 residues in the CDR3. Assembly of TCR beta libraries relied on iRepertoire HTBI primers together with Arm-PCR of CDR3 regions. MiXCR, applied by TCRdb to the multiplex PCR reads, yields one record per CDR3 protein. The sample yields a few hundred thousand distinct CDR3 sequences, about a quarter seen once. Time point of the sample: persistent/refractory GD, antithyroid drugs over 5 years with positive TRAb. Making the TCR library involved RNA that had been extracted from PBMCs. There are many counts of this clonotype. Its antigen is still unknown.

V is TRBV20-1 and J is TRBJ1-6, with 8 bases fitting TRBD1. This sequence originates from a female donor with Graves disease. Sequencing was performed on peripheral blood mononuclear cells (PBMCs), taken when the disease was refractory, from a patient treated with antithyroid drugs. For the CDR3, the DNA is TGCAGTGCTACAGGGGGCGATAATTCACCCCTCCACTTT. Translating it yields CSATGGDNSPLHF.